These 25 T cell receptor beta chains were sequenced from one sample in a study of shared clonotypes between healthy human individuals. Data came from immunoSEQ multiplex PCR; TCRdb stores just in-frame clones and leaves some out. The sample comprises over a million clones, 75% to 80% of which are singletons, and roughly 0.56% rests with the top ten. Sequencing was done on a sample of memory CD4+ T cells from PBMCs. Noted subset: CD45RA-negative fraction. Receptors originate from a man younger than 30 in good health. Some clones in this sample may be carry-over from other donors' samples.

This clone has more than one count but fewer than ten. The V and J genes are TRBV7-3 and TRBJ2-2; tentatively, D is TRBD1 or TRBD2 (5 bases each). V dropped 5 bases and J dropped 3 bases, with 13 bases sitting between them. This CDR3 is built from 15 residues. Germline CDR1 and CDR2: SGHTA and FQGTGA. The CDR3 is CASSPTGRYTGELFF. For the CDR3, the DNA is TGTGCCAGCAGCCCCACGGGACGGTACACCGGGGAGCTGTTTTTT. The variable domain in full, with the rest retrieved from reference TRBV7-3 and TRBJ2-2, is GAGVSQTPSNKVTEKGKYVELRCDPISGHTALYWYRQSLGQGPEFLIYFQGTGAADDSGLPNDRFFAVRPEGSVSTLKIQRTERGDSAVYLCASSPTGRYTGELFFGEGSRLTVL.

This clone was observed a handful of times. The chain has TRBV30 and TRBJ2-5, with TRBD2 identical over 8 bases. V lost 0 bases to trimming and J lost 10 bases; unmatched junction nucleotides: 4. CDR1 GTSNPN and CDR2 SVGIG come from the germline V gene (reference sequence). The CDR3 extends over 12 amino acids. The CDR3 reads CAWSVSGEVQYF. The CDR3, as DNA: TGTGCCTGGAGTGTTAGCGGGGAGGTCCAGTACTTC.

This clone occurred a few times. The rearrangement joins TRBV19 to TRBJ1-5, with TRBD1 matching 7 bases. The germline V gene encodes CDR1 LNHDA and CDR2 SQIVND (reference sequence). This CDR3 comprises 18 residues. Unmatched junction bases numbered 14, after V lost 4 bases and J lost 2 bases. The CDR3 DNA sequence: TGTGCCAGTAGTACTGGGACAGCTGGGAGGATCGGCAATCAGCCCCAGCATTTT. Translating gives CASSTGTAGRIGNQPQHF.

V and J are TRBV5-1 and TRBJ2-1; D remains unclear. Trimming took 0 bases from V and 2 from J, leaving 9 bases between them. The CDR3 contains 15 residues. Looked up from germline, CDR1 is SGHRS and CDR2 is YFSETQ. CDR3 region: CASSLAAATYNEQFF. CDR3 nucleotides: TGCGCCAGCAGCTTGGCTGCAGCCACCTACAATGAGCAGTTCTTC.

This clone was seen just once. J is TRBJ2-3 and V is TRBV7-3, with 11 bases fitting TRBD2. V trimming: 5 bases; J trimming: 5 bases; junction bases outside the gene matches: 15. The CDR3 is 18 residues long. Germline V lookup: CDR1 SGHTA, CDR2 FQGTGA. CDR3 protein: CASSPRERASGRQDTQYF. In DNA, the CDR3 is TGTGCCAGCAGCCCACGGGAAAGGGCTAGCGGGAGGCAAGATACGCAGTATTTT.

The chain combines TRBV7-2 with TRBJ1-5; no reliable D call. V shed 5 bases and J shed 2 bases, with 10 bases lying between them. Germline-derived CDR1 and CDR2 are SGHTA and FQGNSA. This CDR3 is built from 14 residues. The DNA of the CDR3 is TGTGCCAGCAGCGGGAGTGGGGGCAATCAGCCCCAGCATTTT. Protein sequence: CASSGSGGNQPQHF.

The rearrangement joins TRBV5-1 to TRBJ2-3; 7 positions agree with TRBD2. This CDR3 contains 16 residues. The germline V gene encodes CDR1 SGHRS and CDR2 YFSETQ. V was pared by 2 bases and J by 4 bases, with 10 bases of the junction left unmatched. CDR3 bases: TGCGCCAGCAGCTTAACCGGACTAGTCGGGGCAGATACGCAGTATTTT. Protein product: CASSLTGLVGADTQYF.

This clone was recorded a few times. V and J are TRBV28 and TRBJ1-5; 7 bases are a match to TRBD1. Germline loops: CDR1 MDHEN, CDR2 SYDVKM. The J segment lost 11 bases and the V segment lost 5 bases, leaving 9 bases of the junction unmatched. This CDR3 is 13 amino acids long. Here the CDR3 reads CASSQNTGVTQHF. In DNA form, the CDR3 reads TGTGCCAGCAGTCAAAACACAGGGGTTACCCAGCATTTT. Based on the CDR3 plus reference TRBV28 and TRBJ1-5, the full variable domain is DVKVTQSSRYLVKRTGEKVFLECVQDMDHENMFWYRQDPGLGLRLIYFSYDVKMKEKGDIPEGYSVSREKKERFSLILESASTNQTSMYLCASSQNTGVTQHFGDGTRLSIL.

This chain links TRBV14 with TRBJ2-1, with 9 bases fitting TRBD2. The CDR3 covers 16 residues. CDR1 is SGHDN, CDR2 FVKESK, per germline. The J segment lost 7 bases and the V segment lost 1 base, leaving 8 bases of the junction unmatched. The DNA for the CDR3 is TGTGCCAGCAGCCAAGCTCCCCGCGGGAGGGCTAATGAGCAGTTCTTC. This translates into CASSQAPRGRANEQFF. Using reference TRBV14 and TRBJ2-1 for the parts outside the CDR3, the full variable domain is EAGVTQFPSHSVIEKGQTVTLRCDPISGHDNLYWYRRVMGKEIKFLLHFVKESKQDESGMPNNRFLAERTGGTYSTLKVQPAELEDSGVYFCASSQAPRGRANEQFFGPGTRLTVL.

The CDR3 region has the DNA TGTGCCAGCAGTTTCCGGCAGTTTACGAGCAATCAGCCCCAGCATTTT. It translates to CASSFRQFTSNQPQHF. J is TRBJ1-5 and V is TRBV28; D uncertain. Per germline, CDR1 MDHEN and CDR2 SYDVKM. V dropped 3 bases and J dropped 1 base, with 13 bases sitting between them. CDR3 length equals 16 residues. The entire variable domain, with the rest obtained from reference TRBV28 and TRBJ1-5, is as follows: DVKVTQSSRYLVKRTGEKVFLECVQDMDHENMFWYRQDPGLGLRLIYFSYDVKMKEKGDIPEGYSVSREKKERFSLILESASTNQTSMYLCASSFRQFTSNQPQHFGDGTRLSIL.

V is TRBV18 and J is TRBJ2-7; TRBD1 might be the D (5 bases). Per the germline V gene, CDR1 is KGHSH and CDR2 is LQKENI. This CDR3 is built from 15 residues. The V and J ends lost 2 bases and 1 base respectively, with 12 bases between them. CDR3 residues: CASSPGQGGSYEQYF. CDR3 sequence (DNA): TGTGCCAGCTCACCAGGGCAGGGCGGTTCCTACGAGCAGTACTTC.

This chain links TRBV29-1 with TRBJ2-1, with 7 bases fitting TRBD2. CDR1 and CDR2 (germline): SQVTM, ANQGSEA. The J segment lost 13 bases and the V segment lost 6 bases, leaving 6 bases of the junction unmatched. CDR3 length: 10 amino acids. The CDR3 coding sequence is TGCAGCGTGGAGCGGGGTAGCCAGTTCTTC. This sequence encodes CSVERGSQFF.

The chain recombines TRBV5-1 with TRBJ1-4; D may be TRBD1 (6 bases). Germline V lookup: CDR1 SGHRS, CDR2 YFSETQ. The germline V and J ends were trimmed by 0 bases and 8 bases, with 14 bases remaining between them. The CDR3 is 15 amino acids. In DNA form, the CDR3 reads TGCGCCAGCAGCTTGGACCGACAAGGGGGAGAAAAACTGTTTTTT. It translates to CASSLDRQGGEKLFF.

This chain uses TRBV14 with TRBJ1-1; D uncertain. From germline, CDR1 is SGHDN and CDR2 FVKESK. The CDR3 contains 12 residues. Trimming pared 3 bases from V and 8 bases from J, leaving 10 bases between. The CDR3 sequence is CASSQRHQEAFF. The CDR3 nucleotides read TGTGCCAGCAGCCAGCGACATCAAGAAGCTTTCTTT.

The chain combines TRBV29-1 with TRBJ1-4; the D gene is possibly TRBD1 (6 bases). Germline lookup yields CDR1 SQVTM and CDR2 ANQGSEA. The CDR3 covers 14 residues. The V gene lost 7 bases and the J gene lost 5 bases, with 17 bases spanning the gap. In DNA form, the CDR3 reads TGCAGCGCCCTGAGAGGGGGAAGAAATGAAAAACTGTTTTTT. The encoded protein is CSALRGGRNEKLFF.

The CDR3 spells CASSQMMIRGNQPQHF. CDR3 coding DNA: TGTGCCAGCAGCCAGATGATGATCCGAGGCAATCAGCCCCAGCATTTT. V usage is TRBV7-8 and J usage is TRBJ1-5; D call uncertain. Germline V gives CDR1 SGHVS, CDR2 FQNEAQ. This CDR3 has 16 amino acids. The V end lost 5 bases, the J end lost 2 bases, and 16 bases lay between the germline ends.

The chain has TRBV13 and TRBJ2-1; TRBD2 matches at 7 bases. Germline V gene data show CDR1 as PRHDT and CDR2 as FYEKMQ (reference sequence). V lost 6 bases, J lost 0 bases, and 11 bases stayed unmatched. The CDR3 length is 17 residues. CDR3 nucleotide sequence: TGTGCCAGCAGTCCCTTGTGGCGGGGGAGCTCCTACAATGAGCAGTTCTTC. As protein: CASSPLWRGSSYNEQFF.

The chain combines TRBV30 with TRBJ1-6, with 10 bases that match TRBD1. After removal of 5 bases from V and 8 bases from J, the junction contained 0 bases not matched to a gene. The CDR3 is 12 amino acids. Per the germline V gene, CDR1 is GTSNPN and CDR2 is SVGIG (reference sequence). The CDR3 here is CAWGQGDSPLHF. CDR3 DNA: TGTGCCTGGGGACAGGGGGATTCACCCCTCCACTTT. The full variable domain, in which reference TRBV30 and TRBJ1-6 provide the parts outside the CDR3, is SQTIHQWPATLVQPVGSPLSLECTVEGTSNPNLYWYRQAAGRGLQLLFYSVGIGQISSEVPQNLSASRPQDRQFILSSKKLLLSDSGFYLCAWGQGDSPLHFGNGTRLTVT.

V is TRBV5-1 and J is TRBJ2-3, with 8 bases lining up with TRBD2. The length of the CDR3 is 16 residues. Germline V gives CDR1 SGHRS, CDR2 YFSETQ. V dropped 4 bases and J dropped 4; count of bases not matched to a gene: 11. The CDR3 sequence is CASSPTPGGSPDTQYF. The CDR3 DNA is TGCGCCAGCAGCCCTACCCCGGGAGGGTCCCCAGATACGCAGTATTTT.

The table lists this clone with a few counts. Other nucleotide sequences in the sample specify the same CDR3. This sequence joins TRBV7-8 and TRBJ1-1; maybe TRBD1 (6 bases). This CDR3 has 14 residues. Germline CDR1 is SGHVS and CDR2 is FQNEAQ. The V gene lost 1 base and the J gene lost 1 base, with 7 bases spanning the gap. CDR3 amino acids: CASSLGTANTEAFF. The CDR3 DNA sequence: TGTGCCAGCAGCTTAGGGACAGCGAACACTGAAGCTTTCTTT.

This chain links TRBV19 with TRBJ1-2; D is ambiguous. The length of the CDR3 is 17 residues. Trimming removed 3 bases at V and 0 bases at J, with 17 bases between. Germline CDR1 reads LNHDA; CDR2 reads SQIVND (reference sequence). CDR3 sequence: CASSIRAPGRANYGYTF. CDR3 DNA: TGTGCCAGTAGTATCCGGGCTCCCGGGAGGGCTAACTATGGCTACACCTTC.

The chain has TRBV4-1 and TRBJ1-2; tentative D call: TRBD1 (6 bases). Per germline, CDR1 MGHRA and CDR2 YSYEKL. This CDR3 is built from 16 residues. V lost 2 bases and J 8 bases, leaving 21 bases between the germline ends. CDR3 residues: CASSQSWGGRRDGYTF. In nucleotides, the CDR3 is TGCGCCAGCAGCCAATCCTGGGGGGGGCGTCGGGACGGCTACACCTTC.

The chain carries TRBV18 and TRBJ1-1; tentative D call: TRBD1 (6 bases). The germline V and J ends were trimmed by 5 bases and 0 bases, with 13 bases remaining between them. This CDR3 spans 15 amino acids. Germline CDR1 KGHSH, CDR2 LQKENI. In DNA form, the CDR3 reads TGTGCCAGCTCATCCCAGGGGACTCTGAACACTGAAGCTTTCTTT. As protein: CASSSQGTLNTEAFF.

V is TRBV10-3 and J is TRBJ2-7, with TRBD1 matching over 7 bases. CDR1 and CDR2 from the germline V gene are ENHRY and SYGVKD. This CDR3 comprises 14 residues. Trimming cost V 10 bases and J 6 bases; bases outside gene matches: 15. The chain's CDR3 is CATRSGTAPPEQYF. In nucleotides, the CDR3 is TGTGCCACGAGGTCCGGGACAGCCCCACCCGAGCAGTACTTC.

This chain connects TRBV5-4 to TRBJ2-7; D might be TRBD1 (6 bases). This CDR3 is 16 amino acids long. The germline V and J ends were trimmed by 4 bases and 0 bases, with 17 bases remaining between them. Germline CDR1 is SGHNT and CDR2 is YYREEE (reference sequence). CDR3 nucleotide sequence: TGTGCCAGCAGCCGGGACACGGGGATGGTCTCCTACGAGCAGTACTTC. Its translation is CASSRDTGMVSYEQYF. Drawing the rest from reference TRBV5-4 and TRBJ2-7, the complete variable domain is ETGVTQSPTHLIKTRGQQVTLRCSSQSGHNTVSWYQQALGQGPQFIFQYYREEENGRGNFPPRFSGLQFPNYSSELNVNALELDDSALYLCASSRDTGMVSYEQYFGPGTRLTVT.